A single sample gave rise to the 2 T cell receptor beta chains below, sequenced in a study of blood T cell repertoires in COVID-19. TCRdb's table, derived via immunoSEQ multiplex PCR, lists solely in-frame clones and lacks some. This table has tens of thousands of clones, 80% to 90% appearing once. Material: peripheral blood. The receptors were sampled from a man between 60 and 75 years old with acute or convalescent COVID-19.

The chain employs TRBV2 and TRBJ1-2; 7 bases are shared with TRBD1. The CDR3 is made up of 15 amino acids. V dropped 1 base and J dropped 0; count of bases not matched to a gene: 2. Germline V gene lookup returns CDR1 SNHLY and CDR2 FYNNEI. The CDR3 spells CASSEGRGANYGYTF. In DNA, the CDR3 is TGTGCCAGCAGTGAAGGCAGGGGGGCTAACTATGGCTACACCTTC.

The V gene is TRBV5-6, the J gene TRBJ2-2; 7 bases match TRBD1. Germline V gives CDR1 SGHDT, CDR2 YYEEEE. CDR3 length: 15 residues. V was clipped by 3 bases and J by 2 bases; unmatched bases: 4. DNA for the CDR3: TGTGCCAGCAGCTCATGGGACAGAAACACCGGGGAGCTGTTTTTT. It translates to CASSSWDRNTGELFF.